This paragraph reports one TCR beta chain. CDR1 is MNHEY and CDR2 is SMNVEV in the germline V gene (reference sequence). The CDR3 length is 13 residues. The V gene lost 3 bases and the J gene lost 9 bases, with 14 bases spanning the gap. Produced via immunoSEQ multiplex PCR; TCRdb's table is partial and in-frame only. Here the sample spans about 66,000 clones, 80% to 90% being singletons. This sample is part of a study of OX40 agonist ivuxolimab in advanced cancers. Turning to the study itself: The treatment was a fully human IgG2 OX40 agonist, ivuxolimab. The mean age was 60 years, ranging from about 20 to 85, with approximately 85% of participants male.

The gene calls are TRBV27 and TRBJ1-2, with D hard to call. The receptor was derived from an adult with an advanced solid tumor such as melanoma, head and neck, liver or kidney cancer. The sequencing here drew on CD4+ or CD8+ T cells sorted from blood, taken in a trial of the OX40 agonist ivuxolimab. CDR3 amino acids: CASSLGRAKSYTF. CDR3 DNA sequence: TGTGCCAGCAGTTTGGGCCGGGCCAAAAGCTACACCTTC.